The 7 T cell receptor beta chains presented below share a single source sample, sequenced in a study of human T cells and chemical hapten exposure. From the RACE reads, TCRdb called clonotypes with MiXCR, one entry per CDR3 protein. The table records about 120,000 distinct CDR3 sequences, roughly an eighth of them present only once. Noted time point: patch test 1, 2 weeks after DPC sensitization. Treatment reported: therapeutic diphenylcyclopropenone sensitization with weekly scalp DPC. The starting material was whole blood, obtained in connection with sensitization to the hapten diphenylcyclopropenone (DPC). Receptors originate from a man aged 18 to 30 with alopecia areata. Some clones in this sample may be carry-over from other donors' samples.

The rearrangement joins TRBV6-1 to TRBJ1-6; 9 nucleotides align to TRBD1. This CDR3 is built from 14 residues. The V gene's germline CDR1 is MNHNS and CDR2 SASEGT. Trimming took 2 bases from V and 8 from J; bases not matched to a gene: 1. This chain's CDR3 is CASSEWDRDSPLHF. CDR3 DNA: TGTGCCAGCAGTGAATGGGACAGGGATTCACCCCTCCACTTT.

The chain joins TRBV7-9 to TRBJ2-7; TRBD1 might be the D (7 bases). The germline gives CDR1 SEHNR, CDR2 FQNEAQ (reference sequence). The CDR3 consists of 12 residues. Trimming shortened V by 5 bases and J by 6 bases, and 11 bases separated the two germline ends. CDR3 nucleotide sequence: TGTGCCAGCAGCCGCGGGACAGCCGAGCAGTACGTC. Amino acid sequence: CASSRGTAEQYV.

This clonotype has more than one count but fewer than ten. The chain combines TRBV7-2 with TRBJ1-3; TRBD1 might be the D (6 bases). CDR1 is SGHTA and CDR2 is FQGNSA in the germline V gene. The ends were cut back, 5 bases at V and 0 bases at J, with 8 bases in the middle. This CDR3 region has 14 residues. The CDR3 DNA is TGTGCCAGCAGCCGGACAGTCTCTGGAAACACCATATATTTT. It specifies CASSRTVSGNTIYF.

This clonotype has only a few counts. The V call is TRBV2, the J call TRBJ2-2; possibly TRBD1 for D (6 bases). Per germline, CDR1 SNHLY and CDR2 FYNNEI. Between the trimmed V and J ends, which lost 6 bases and 1 base, there was a span of 9 bases. The CDR3 is made up of 14 amino acids. CDR3 in amino acids: CASRQGENTGELFF. The CDR3 coding sequence is TGTGCCAGCAGACAGGGAGAGAACACCGGGGAGCTGTTTTTT.

The V and J genes are TRBV5-4 and TRBJ1-6; 8 bases match TRBD1. V lost 2 bases, J lost 4 bases, and 5 bases stayed unmatched. Germline V lookup: CDR1 SGHNT, CDR2 YYREEE (reference sequence). The length of the CDR3 is 16 residues. DNA for the CDR3: TGTGCCAGCAGCTTTGAGGGACAGGAGTATAATTCACCCCTCCACTTT. Its translation is CASSFEGQEYNSPLHF.

This clonotype was seen a few times. This chain links TRBV25-1 with TRBJ1-2, with D hard to call. The CDR3 has 16 amino acids. The germline V gene has CDR1 MGHDK and CDR2 SYGVNS. V gave up 0 bases and J gave up 2 bases, with 13 bases separating them. The CDR3 loop is CASSEYIDRTNYGYTF. CDR3 DNA: TGTGCCAGCAGTGAATACATCGACCGGACGAACTATGGCTACACCTTC.

The rearrangement joins TRBV11-2 to TRBJ2-3; maybe TRBD1 (6 bases). Per the germline V gene, CDR1 is SGHAT and CDR2 is FQNNGV. The CDR3 sequence is 16 residues long. Trimming shortened V by 2 bases and J by 3 bases, and 15 bases separated the two germline ends. DNA of the CDR3: TGTGCCAGCAGCTTAAGGACAGCCGGACGGACAGATACGCAGTATTTT. The encoded protein is CASSLRTAGRTDTQYF.